The 28 T cell receptor beta chains below were found in one sample sequenced in a study of PD-1 blockade in classical Hodgkin lymphoma. Here immunoSEQ multiplex PCR was the method, and the copy in TCRdb shows in-frame clones only, minus some. The table has about 15,000 clones, 85% to 90% seen once; the top ten hold less than 1%. Documented time point: newly diagnosed, previously untreated cHL patient sample. Out of thawed PBMCs, magnetic negative selection purified CD4+ T cells. The sequencing sample was made of CD4+ T cells from blood. These receptor sequences come from a human donor with classical Hodgkin lymphoma.

V is TRBV13 and J is TRBJ2-7, with TRBD2 matching 11 bases. The trim removed 5 bases at V and 0 bases at J, leaving 3 bases unmatched. Germline V CDR1 and CDR2: PRHDT, FYEKMQ (reference sequence). The CDR3 is 15 residues long. The CDR3 sequence: CASSPGTSGSYEQYF. In nucleotides, the CDR3 is TGTGCCAGCAGCCCCGGGACTAGCGGCTCCTACGAGCAGTACTTC.

In this sample, this clone turned up once. This chain links TRBV15 with TRBJ1-4, with a weak D call TRBD1 (5 bases). The V and J ends lost 6 bases and 3 bases respectively, with 14 bases between them. This CDR3 has 15 amino acids. CDR1 is LNHNV, CDR2 YYDKDF, per germline (reference sequence). Here the CDR3 DNA reads TGTGCCACCAGTCCGACGGGGGTTTCTAATGAAAAACTGTTTTTT. Translating gives CATSPTGVSNEKLFF.

This chain links TRBV28 with TRBJ1-5; TRBD1 matches at 11 bases. The CDR3 sequence is 17 residues long. Germline loops: CDR1 MDHEN, CDR2 SYDVKM. Losses at the gene ends were 5 bases for V and 0 bases for J; bases not matched to a gene: 6. The CDR3 reads CASSPGQGVNSNQPQHF. CDR3 bases: TGTGCCAGCAGTCCGGGACAGGGGGTGAATAGCAATCAGCCCCAGCATTTT. Full variable domain (remainder filled in from reference TRBV28 and TRBJ1-5): DVKVTQSSRYLVKRTGEKVFLECVQDMDHENMFWYRQDPGLGLRLIYFSYDVKMKEKGDIPEGYSVSREKKERFSLILESASTNQTSMYLCASSPGQGVNSNQPQHFGDGTRLSIL.

V is TRBV4-2 and J is TRBJ2-2; 8 nucleotides line up with TRBD1. This CDR3 region has 17 residues. Germline lookup yields CDR1 LGHNA and CDR2 YNFKEQ. J gave up 6 bases and V 4 bases, and 13 bases lay outside the gene matches. The DNA for the CDR3 is TGTGCCAGCAGCCCCCTCGGGCAGGGGGCGCGTCCCGGGGAGCTGTTTTTT. Its translation: CASSPLGQGARPGELFF.

V and J are TRBV6-5 and TRBJ2-5, with a possible D match to TRBD2 (7 bases). The CDR3 length is 15 residues. Trimming took off 0 bases at V and 4 bases at J, with 12 bases between the two ends. Germline V gives CDR1 MNHEY, CDR2 SVGAGI. The CDR3 region has the DNA TGTGCCAGCAGTTACTCGGGGGCGGGAGCAGAGACCCAGTACTTC. It is translated as CASSYSGAGAETQYF.

The genes are TRBV27 and TRBJ2-3, with 11 bases matching TRBD2. V lost 2 bases to trimming and J lost 1 base; unmatched junction nucleotides: 8. The CDR3 spans 18 residues. The germline CDR1 and CDR2 sequences are MNHEY and SMNVEV (reference sequence). In DNA, the CDR3 is TGTGCCAGCAGTTTAACTAGCGGGAGCCCTCCAGGCACAGATACGCAGTATTTT. Encoded protein: CASSLTSGSPPGTDTQYF.

This clone was observed a few times. CDR3 region: CASSGSLGGRASSEQYF. The CDR3 DNA is TGTGCCAGCAGTGGATCCTTGGGCGGGAGGGCCTCGAGCGAGCAGTACTTC. The gene calls are TRBV6-1 and TRBJ2-7; TRBD2 aligns across 9 bases. The J segment lost 6 bases and the V segment lost 4 bases, leaving 16 bases of the junction unmatched. The CDR3 loop spans 17 amino acids. Germline V gene sequence: CDR1 MNHNS, CDR2 SASEGT.

The genes are TRBV15 and TRBJ2-7, with TRBD1 matching over 10 bases. The CDR3 has 18 residues. The germline CDR1 and CDR2 sequences are LNHNV and YYDKDF (reference sequence). V dropped 0 bases and J dropped 5; count of bases not matched to a gene: 13. The CDR3 is CATSRDYGVRTGGNEQYF. CDR3 DNA: TGTGCCACCAGCAGAGATTATGGAGTGAGGACAGGGGGGAACGAGCAGTACTTC.

V gene TRBV4-3 combines with J gene TRBJ1-2; TRBD1 might be the D (5 bases). V lost 0 bases and J 4 bases, leaving 18 bases between the germline ends. The CDR3 has 17 residues. CDR1 and CDR2 from the germline V gene are LGHNA and YSLEER. DNA of the CDR3: TGCGCCAGCAGCCAAGATTTCCAGGGAGCTGGCGTCTATGGCTACACCTTC. As protein: CASSQDFQGAGVYGYTF.

The rearrangement links TRBV2 to TRBJ2-1; possible D gene TRBD1, 5 bases. Germline loops: CDR1 SNHLY, CDR2 FYNNEI. V shed 2 bases and J shed 8 bases, with 16 bases lying between them. The CDR3 length is 15 residues. CDR3 in DNA: TGTGCCAGCAGTGAATTGCAGGGTGGAAGGGATGAGCAGTTCTTC. Its protein is CASSELQGGRDEQFF. Variable domain in full (rest from reference TRBV2 and TRBJ2-1): EPEVTQTPSHQVTQMGQEVILRCVPISNHLYFYWYRQILGQKVEFLVSFYNNEISEKSEIFDDQFSVERPDGSNFTLKIRSTKLEDSAMYFCASSELQGGRDEQFFGPGTRLTVL.

The chain has TRBV7-9 and TRBJ2-5; 7 bases align to TRBD1. The CDR3 is made up of 15 amino acids. V shed 2 bases and J 3 bases; nucleotides not matched to a gene: 6. Germline V gives CDR1 SEHNR, CDR2 FQNEAQ (reference sequence). This chain's CDR3 is CASSLRGQGEETQYF. For the CDR3, the DNA is TGTGCCAGCAGCTTACGCGGGCAGGGGGAAGAGACCCAGTACTTC.

The chain joins TRBV5-4 to TRBJ2-7, with D possibly being TRBD2 (5 bases). This CDR3 is built from 14 residues. V was trimmed by 0 bases and J by 4 bases, leaving 11 bases between them. Per the germline V gene, CDR1 is SGHNT and CDR2 is YYREEE (reference sequence). This CDR3 is CASSLGASRYEQYF. CDR3 DNA sequence: TGTGCCAGCAGCTTGGGGGCTAGCCGTTACGAGCAGTACTTC.

The V gene is TRBV11-2, the J gene TRBJ2-5; 14 nucleotides line up with TRBD2. Per germline, CDR1 SGHAT and CDR2 FQNNGV. The V segment lost 4 bases and the J segment 5 bases; nucleotides outside the gene matches: 9. This CDR3 spans 17 amino acids. The CDR3 sequence is CASSSRLAGGPGETQYF. CDR3 sequence (DNA): TGTGCCAGCAGCTCTAGACTAGCGGGAGGGCCCGGCGAGACCCAGTACTTC.

This chain links TRBV19 with TRBJ2-5, with 8 positions matching TRBD1. The V segment lost 8 bases and the J segment 5 bases; nucleotides outside the gene matches: 10. This CDR3 is 14 amino acids long. The germline gives CDR1 LNHDA, CDR2 SQIVND (reference sequence). CDR3 region: CASSQGANLETQYF. For the CDR3, the DNA is TGTGCCAGTTCTCAGGGGGCGAATCTGGAGACCCAGTACTTC.

V usage is TRBV7-9 and J usage is TRBJ2-1; 7 nucleotides align to TRBD2. This CDR3 is built from 16 residues. Germline loops: CDR1 SEHNR, CDR2 FQNEAQ (reference sequence). After removal of 2 bases from V and 8 bases from J, the junction contained 12 bases not matched to a gene. The CDR3 DNA is TGTGCCAGCAGCTTAAACATAGCGGGCCCGGGGGATGAGCAGTTCTTC. Its protein is CASSLNIAGPGDEQFF.

J is TRBJ2-7 and V is TRBV6-5; TRBD2 matches at 7 bases. This CDR3 contains 15 residues. Trimming cost V 5 bases and J 6 bases; bases outside gene matches: 13. CDR1 MNHEY and CDR2 SVGAGI come from the germline V gene. The CDR3 coding sequence is TGTGCCAGCAGTCTTTCCGGACTAGGTTCAAGCGAGCAGTACTTC. Protein product: CASSLSGLGSSEQYF.

V gene TRBV11-3 combines with J gene TRBJ2-7, with 11 nucleotides matching TRBD2. The J segment lost 2 bases and the V segment lost 5 bases, leaving 5 bases of the junction unmatched. CDR1 SGHNT and CDR2 YENEEA come from the germline V gene. The CDR3 is made up of 15 amino acids. The CDR3 reads CASSQGLAATYEQYF. The CDR3 coding sequence is TGTGCCAGCAGCCAGGGACTAGCGGCCACCTACGAGCAGTACTTC.

This clone showed up just a few times. The chain carries TRBV7-2 and TRBJ1-5, with D possibly TRBD1 on 5 matching bases. The CDR3 loop spans 15 amino acids. Deletions cut 4 bases from V and 2 bases from J, with 12 bases between. Germline V lookup: CDR1 SGHTA, CDR2 FQGNSA. The CDR3 here is CASSSWGKGNQPQHF. CDR3 DNA sequence: TGTGCCAGCAGCTCGTGGGGCAAGGGCAATCAGCCCCAGCATTTT.

The chain links TRBV11-2 to TRBJ2-3, with 8 bases identical to TRBD2. V dropped 5 bases and J dropped 0; count of bases not matched to a gene: 7. This CDR3 is built from 16 residues. The germline CDR1 and CDR2 sequences are SGHAT and FQNNGV. The CDR3 loop reads CASSPVAGSSTDTQYF. DNA of the CDR3: TGTGCCAGCAGCCCAGTAGCGGGATCTAGCACAGATACGCAGTATTTT.

The chain has TRBV11-1 and TRBJ2-1; TRBD2 agrees at 9 bases. Germline CDR1 reads SGHAT; CDR2 reads FQDESV (reference sequence). This CDR3 comprises 17 residues. Trimming cost V 5 bases and J 2 bases; bases outside gene matches: 10. The CDR3 loop reads CASSLSGSPLPYNEQFF. DNA of the CDR3: TGTGCCAGCAGCCTTAGCGGGAGTCCCCTTCCCTACAATGAGCAGTTCTTC.

In this sample, this clone turned up once. This CDR3 reads CASSLVGPHNEQFF. In DNA, the CDR3 is TGTGCCAGCAGCTTAGTAGGTCCCCACAATGAGCAGTTCTTC. The chain couples TRBV7-9 to TRBJ2-1; D is unclear. Germline CDR1 SEHNR, CDR2 FQNEAQ (reference sequence). CDR3 length equals 14 residues. Deletions cut 1 base from V and 5 bases from J, with 9 bases between.

The chain employs TRBV7-9 and TRBJ1-2, with a possible D match to TRBD1 (5 bases). The CDR3 is 16 residues long. Per germline, CDR1 SEHNR and CDR2 FQNEAQ (reference sequence). V was trimmed by 6 bases and J by 5 bases, leaving 22 bases between them. The CDR3 DNA sequence: TGTGCCAGCAGTCCCGATCCGGGACCCAAGGGGTATGGCTACACCTTC. This sequence encodes CASSPDPGPKGYGYTF.

The V call is TRBV5-4, the J call TRBJ1-1; 8 bases line up with TRBD1. Per the germline V gene, CDR1 is SGHNT and CDR2 is YYREEE (reference sequence). CDR3 size: 16 residues. Trimming removed 1 base from V and 1 base from J; junction bases left unmatched: 6. In DNA form, the CDR3 reads TGTGCCAGCAGCTTGCGGACAGGGCGGGCGAACACTGAAGCTTTCTTT. This encodes CASSLRTGRANTEAFF.

The rearrangement joins TRBV18 to TRBJ2-7; D may be TRBD1 (6 bases). The V gene's germline CDR1 is KGHSH and CDR2 LQKENI. V was trimmed by 4 bases and J by 1 base, leaving 11 bases between them. The CDR3 is 14 amino acids. CDR3 coding DNA: TGTGCCAGCTCACTGAACAGGGAATCCTACGAGCAGTACTTC. It translates to CASSLNRESYEQYF.

About this clone itself: This same CDR3 is encoded by further DNA sequences in the sample. The chain employs TRBV7-2 and TRBJ2-7; the D is unclear. The V gene's germline CDR1 is SGHTA and CDR2 FQGNSA. With 1 base removed from V and 0 bases from J, the gap between germline ends came to 10 bases. This CDR3 has 15 amino acids. This CDR3 reads CASSLGAGHSYEQYF. DNA of the CDR3: TGTGCCAGCAGCTTAGGGGCCGGGCACTCCTACGAGCAGTACTTC.

This clone occurred a few times. The chain couples TRBV10-3 to TRBJ1-5; TRBD1 is a possible D gene (5 bases). CDR1 is ENHRY and CDR2 is SYGVKD in the germline V gene. This CDR3 region has 14 residues. The V end lost 3 bases, the J end lost 3 bases, and 9 bases lay between the germline ends. CDR3 DNA: TGTGCCATCAGTGACCGACAGACCAATCAGCCCCAGCATTTT. This codes for CAISDRQTNQPQHF.

The chain couples TRBV19 to TRBJ2-5; 7 bases are shared with TRBD1. The CDR3 contains 13 residues. The trim removed 5 bases at V and 2 bases at J, leaving 2 bases unmatched. CDR1 LNHDA and CDR2 SQIVND come from the germline V gene (reference sequence). The CDR3 DNA is TGTGCCAGTAGTGAACAGGGGCAAGAGACCCAGTACTTC. This sequence encodes CASSEQGQETQYF.

This clone was found a few times. This chain joins TRBV18 and TRBJ1-1, with D possibly being TRBD1 (5 bases). The CDR3 has 14 residues. V lost 3 bases to trimming and J lost 4 bases, with 12 bases between them. Germline V CDR1 and CDR2: KGHSH, LQKENI. For the CDR3, the DNA is TGTGCCAGCTCACCCACGGACGGGGGCACTGAAGCTTTCTTT. Protein product: CASSPTDGGTEAFF.